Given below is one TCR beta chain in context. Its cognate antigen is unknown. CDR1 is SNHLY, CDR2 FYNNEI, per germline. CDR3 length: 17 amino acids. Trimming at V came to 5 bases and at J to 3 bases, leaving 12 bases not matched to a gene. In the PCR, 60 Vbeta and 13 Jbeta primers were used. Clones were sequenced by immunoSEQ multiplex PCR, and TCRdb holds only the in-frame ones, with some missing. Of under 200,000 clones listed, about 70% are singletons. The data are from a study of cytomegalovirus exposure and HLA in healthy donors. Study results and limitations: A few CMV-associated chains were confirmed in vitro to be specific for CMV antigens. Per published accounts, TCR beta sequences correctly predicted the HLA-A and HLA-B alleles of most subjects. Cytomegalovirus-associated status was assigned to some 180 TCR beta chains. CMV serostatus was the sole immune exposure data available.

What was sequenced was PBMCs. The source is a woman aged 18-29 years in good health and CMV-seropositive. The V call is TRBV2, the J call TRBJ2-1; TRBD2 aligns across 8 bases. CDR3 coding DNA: TGTGCCAGCAGTCCCCCTGCGAGCGGGAGTTTCTACAATGAGCAGTTCTTC. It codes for CASSPPASGSFYNEQFF.